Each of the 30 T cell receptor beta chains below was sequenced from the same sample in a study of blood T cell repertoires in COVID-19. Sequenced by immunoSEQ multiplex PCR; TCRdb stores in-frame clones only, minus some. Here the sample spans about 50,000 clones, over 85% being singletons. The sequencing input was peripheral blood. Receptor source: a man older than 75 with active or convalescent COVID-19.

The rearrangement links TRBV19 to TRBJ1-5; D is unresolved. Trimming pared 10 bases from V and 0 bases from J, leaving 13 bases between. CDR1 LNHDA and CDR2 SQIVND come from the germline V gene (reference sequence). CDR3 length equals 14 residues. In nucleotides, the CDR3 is TGTGCCACCCGAGGGTTGAATAGCAATCAGCCCCAGCATTTT. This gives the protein CATRGLNSNQPQHF.

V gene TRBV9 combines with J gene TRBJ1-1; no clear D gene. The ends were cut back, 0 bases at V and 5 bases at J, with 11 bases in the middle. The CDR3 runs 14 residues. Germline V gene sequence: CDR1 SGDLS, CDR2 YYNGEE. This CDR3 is CASSVGSVVTEAFF. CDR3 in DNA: TGTGCCAGCAGCGTAGGGAGCGTAGTAACTGAAGCTTTCTTT.

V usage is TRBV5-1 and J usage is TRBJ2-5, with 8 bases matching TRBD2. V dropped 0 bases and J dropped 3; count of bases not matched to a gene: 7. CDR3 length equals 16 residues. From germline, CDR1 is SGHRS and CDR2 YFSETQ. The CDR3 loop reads CASSLGRLAQEETQYF. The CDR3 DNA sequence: TGCGCCAGCAGCTTGGGGAGACTAGCGCAGGAAGAGACCCAGTACTTC.

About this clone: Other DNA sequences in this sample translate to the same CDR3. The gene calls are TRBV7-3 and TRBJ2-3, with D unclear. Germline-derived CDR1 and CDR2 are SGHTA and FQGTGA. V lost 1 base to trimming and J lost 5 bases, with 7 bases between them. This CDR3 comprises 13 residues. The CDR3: CASSLNSGDTQYF. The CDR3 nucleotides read TGTGCCAGCAGCTTAAATTCAGGAGATACGCAGTATTTT.

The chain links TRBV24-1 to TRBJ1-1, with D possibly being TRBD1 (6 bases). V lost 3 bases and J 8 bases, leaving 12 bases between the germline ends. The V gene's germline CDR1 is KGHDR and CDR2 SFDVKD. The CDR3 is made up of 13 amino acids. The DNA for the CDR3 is TGTGCCACCAGTGATCCCGACAGGACCGAAGCTTTCTTT. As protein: CATSDPDRTEAFF.

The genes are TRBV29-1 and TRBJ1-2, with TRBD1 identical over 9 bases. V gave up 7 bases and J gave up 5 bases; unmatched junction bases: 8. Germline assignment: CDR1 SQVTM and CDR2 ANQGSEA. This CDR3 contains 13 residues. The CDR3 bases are TGCAGCGGGAGGACAGGGGCTTCTTATGGCTACACCTTC. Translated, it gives CSGRTGASYGYTF.

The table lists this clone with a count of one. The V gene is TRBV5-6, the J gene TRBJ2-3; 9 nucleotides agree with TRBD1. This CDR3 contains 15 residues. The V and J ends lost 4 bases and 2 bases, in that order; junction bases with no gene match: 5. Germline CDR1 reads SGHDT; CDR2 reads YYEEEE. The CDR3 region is CASSRGQGTTDTQYF. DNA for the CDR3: TGTGCCAGCAGCCGAGGACAGGGGACCACAGATACGCAGTATTTT.

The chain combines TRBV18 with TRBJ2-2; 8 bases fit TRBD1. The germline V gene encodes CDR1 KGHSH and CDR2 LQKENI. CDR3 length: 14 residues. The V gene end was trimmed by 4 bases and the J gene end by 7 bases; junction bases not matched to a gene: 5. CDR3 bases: TGTGCCAGCTCACGGGACAGGCGGAACGGGGAGCTGTTTTTT. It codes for CASSRDRRNGELFF.

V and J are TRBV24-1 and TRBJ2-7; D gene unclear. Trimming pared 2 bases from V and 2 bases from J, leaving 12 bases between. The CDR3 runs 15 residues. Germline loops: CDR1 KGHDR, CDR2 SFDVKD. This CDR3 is CATSDSVRSPYEQYF. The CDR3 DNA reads TGTGCCACCAGTGATTCAGTCCGGAGTCCCTACGAGCAGTACTTC.

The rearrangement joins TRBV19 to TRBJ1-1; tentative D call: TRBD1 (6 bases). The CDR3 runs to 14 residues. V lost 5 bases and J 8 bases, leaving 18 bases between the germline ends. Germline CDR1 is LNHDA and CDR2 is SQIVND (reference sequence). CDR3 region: CASSLYTGSHEAFF. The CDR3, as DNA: TGTGCCAGTAGTCTATACACAGGGAGCCACGAAGCTTTCTTT.

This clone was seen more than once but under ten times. CDR3 in amino acids: CASSLNLAGALEQYF. The CDR3 region has the DNA TGTGCCAGCAGTTTAAACCTAGCGGGGGCGTTAGAGCAGTACTTC. V and J are TRBV28 and TRBJ2-7; TRBD2 agrees at 10 bases. The CDR3 is made up of 15 amino acids. CDR1 is MDHEN and CDR2 is SYDVKM in the germline V gene. After removal of 2 bases from V and 7 bases from J, the junction contained 8 bases not matched to a gene.

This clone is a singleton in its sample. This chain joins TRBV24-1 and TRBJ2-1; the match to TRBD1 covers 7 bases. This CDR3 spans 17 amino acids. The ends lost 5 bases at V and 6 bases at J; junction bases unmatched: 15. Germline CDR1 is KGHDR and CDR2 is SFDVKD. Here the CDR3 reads CATSGGRGRVVGNEQFF. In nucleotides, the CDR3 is TGTGCCACCAGTGGGGGAAGGGGGCGCGTTGTAGGCAATGAGCAGTTCTTC.

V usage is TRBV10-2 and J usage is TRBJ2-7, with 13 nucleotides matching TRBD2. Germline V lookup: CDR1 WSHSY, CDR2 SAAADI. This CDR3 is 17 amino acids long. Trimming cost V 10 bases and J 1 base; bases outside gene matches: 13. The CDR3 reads CAITTGLAGAGSYEQYF. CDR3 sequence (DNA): TGCGCCATCACAACAGGACTAGCGGGAGCGGGTTCCTACGAGCAGTACTTC.

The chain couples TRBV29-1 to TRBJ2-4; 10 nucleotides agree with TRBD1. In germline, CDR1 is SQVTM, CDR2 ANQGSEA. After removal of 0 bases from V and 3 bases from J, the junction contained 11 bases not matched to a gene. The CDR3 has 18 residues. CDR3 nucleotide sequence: TGCAGCGTTGAAGATAATCCGACAGGGGGCGCGGGCAAAAACATTCAGTACTTC. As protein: CSVEDNPTGGAGKNIQYF.

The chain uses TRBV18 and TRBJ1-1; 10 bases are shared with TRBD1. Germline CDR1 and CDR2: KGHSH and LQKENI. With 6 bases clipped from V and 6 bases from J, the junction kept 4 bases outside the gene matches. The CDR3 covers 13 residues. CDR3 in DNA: TGTGCCAGCTCGGGACAGGGGATCGCTGAAGCTTTCTTT. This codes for CASSGQGIAEAFF. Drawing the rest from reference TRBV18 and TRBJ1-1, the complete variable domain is NAGVMQNPRHLVRRRGQEARLRCSPMKGHSHVYWYRQLPEEGLKFMVYLQKENIIDESGMPKERFSAEFPKEGPSILRIQQVVRGDSAAYFCASSGQGIAEAFFGQGTRLTVV.

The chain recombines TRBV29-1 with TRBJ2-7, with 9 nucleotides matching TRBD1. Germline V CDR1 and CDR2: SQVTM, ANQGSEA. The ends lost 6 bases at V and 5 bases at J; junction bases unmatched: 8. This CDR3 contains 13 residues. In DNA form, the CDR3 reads TGCAGCGTAGACGGACAGGGGAGCCACGAGCAGTACTTC. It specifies CSVDGQGSHEQYF.

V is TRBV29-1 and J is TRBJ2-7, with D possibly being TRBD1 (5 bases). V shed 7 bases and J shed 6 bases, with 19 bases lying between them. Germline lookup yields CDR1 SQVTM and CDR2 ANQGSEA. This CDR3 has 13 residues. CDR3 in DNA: TGCAGCGCACAAATCGCAGGGTTTCGCGAGCAGTACTTC. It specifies CSAQIAGFREQYF.

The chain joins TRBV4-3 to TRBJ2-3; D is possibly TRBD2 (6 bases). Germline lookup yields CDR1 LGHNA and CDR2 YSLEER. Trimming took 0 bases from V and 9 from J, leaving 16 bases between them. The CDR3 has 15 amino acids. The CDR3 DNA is TGCGCCAGCAGCCAAGATCGGGGGAGTAGCGGCACGCAGTATTTT. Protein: CASSQDRGSSGTQYF.

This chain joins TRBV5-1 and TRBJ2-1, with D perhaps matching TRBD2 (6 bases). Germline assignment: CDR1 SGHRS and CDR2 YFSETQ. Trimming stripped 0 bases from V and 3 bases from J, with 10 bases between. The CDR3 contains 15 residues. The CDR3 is CASSLGAGSYNEQFF. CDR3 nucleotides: TGCGCCAGCAGCTTGGGCGCCGGGAGCTACAATGAGCAGTTCTTC.

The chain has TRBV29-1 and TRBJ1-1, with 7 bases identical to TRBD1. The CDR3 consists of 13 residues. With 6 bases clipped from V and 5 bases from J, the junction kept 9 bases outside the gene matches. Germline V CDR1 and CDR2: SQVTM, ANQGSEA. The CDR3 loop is CSVQGRWGTEAFF. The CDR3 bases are TGCAGCGTACAGGGGCGCTGGGGAACTGAAGCTTTCTTT.

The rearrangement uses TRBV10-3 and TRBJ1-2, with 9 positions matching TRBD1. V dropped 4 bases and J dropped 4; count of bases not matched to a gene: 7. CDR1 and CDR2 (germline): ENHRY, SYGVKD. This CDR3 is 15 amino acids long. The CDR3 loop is CAISARTGDIYGYTF. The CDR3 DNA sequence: TGTGCCATCAGTGCCCGGACAGGGGATATCTATGGCTACACCTTC.

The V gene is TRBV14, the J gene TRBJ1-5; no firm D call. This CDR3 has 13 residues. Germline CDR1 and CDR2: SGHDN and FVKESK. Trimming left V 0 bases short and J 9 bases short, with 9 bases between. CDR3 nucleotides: TGTGCCAGCAGCCAAGAAACCCGCGGGCCCCAGCATTTT. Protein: CASSQETRGPQHF.

The CDR3 reads CASSRRVAGFSTDTQYF. In DNA, the CDR3 is TGCGCCAGCAGCCGGAGGGTAGCGGGGTTCTCCACAGATACGCAGTATTTT. The chain couples TRBV5-1 to TRBJ2-3; 8 bases line up with TRBD2. The trim removed 4 bases at V and 2 bases at J, leaving 12 bases unmatched. CDR3 size: 17 residues. Germline CDR1 and CDR2: SGHRS and YFSETQ.

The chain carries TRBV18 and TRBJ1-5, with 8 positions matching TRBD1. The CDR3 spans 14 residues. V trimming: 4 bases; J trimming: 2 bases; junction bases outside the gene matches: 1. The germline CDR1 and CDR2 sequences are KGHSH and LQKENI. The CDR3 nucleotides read TGTGCCAGCTCACAGGGACAGGGCAATCAGCCCCAGCATTTT. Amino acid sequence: CASSQGQGNQPQHF.

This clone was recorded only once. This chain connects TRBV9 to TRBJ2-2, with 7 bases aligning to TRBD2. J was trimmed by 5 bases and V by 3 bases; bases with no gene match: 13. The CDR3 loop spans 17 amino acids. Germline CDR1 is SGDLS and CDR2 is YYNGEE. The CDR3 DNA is TGTGCCAGCAGCGACCCGACTAGCCACGGGGGGACCGGGGAGCTGTTTTTT. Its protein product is CASSDPTSHGGTGELFF.

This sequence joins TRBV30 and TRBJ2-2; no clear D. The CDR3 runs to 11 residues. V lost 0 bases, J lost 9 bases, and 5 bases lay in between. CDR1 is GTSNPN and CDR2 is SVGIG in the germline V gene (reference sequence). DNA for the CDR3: TGTGCCTGGAGTGTACAAAGGGAGCTGTTTTTT. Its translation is CAWSVQRELFF.

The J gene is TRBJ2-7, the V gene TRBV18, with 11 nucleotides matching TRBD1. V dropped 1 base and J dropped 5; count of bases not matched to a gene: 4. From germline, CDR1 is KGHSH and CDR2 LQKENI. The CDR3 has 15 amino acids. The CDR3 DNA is TGTGCCAGCTCACCACAGGACAGGGGGCTGAACGAGCAGTACTTC. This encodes CASSPQDRGLNEQYF.

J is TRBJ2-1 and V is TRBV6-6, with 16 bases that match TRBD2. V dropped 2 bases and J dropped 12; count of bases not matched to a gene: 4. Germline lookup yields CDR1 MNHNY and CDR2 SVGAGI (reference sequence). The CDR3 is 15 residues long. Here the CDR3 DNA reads TGTGCCAGCAGTTACCCGGGACTAGCGGGAGGGAGGCAGTTCTTC. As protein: CASSYPGLAGGRQFF.

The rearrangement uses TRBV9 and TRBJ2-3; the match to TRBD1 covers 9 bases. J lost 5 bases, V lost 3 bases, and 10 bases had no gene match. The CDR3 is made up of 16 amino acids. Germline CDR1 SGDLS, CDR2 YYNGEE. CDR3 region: CASSARYRGRLDTQYF. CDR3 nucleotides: TGTGCCAGCAGCGCGAGATACAGGGGGCGCTTAGATACGCAGTATTTT.

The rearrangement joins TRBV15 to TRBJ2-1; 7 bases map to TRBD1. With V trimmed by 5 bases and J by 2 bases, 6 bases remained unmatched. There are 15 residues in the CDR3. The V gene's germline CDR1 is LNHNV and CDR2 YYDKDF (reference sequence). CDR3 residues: CATSPSGTAYNEQFF. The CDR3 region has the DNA TGTGCCACCAGCCCCTCCGGGACAGCCTACAATGAGCAGTTCTTC.